The 25 T cell receptor beta chains given below trace back to one sample, sequenced in a study of cytomegalovirus exposure and HLA in healthy donors. Generated by immunoSEQ multiplex PCR, the TCRdb table keeps only in-frame clones and is missing some. Of over 60,000 clones detected, roughly 95% appear once; the ten largest clones hold roughly 3.3%. Specimen: PBMCs. The receptor source for this set is a man aged 18 to 35 in good health and CMV-seronegative.

The V call is TRBV25-1, the J call TRBJ1-3; the D gene is possibly TRBD1 (6 bases). In germline, CDR1 is MGHDK, CDR2 SYGVNS. The V and J ends lost 6 bases and 8 bases respectively, with 8 bases between them. The CDR3 covers 11 residues. The CDR3 DNA reads TGTGCCAGCAGACAGGGACACACCATATATTTT. This encodes CASRQGHTIYF.

This clone was picked up one time. This chain joins TRBV11-2 and TRBJ2-7; 8 bases fit TRBD1. The trim removed 1 base at V and 3 bases at J, leaving 5 bases unmatched. CDR1 and CDR2 from the germline V gene are SGHAT and FQNNGV. CDR3 length: 15 residues. Written as DNA, the CDR3 is TGTGCCAGCAGCTTAGGTGCAGGGGGCTTCTACGAGCAGTACTTC. Its protein is CASSLGAGGFYEQYF.

The V and J genes are TRBV10-3 and TRBJ2-7, with 10 bases aligning to TRBD1. Germline V CDR1 and CDR2: ENHRY, SYGVKD. V was clipped by 9 bases and J by 0 bases; unmatched bases: 14. This CDR3 spans 17 amino acids. CDR3 nucleotides: TGTGCCATGTCCGGGACAGGGGTGCAAAATAGCTCCTACGAGCAGTACTTC. Its protein product is CAMSGTGVQNSSYEQYF.

This chain joins TRBV10-3 and TRBJ2-7; TRBD1 matches 8 bases. This CDR3 is built from 15 residues. The ends lost 7 bases at V and 2 bases at J; junction bases unmatched: 10. Looked up from germline, CDR1 is ENHRY and CDR2 is SYGVKD. This chain's CDR3 is CAITPGQGITYEQYF. DNA for the CDR3: TGTGCCATCACCCCCGGACAGGGAATAACCTACGAGCAGTACTTC.

This chain connects TRBV6-4 to TRBJ1-2; 12 nucleotides align to TRBD1. Germline trimming cut 0 bases from V and 11 bases from J; bases unmatched to any gene: 10. The germline V gene has CDR1 MRHNA and CDR2 SNTAGT. CDR3 size: 16 residues. In nucleotides, the CDR3 is TGTGCCAGCAGTGACTCGAAGGGACAGGGGGCCGTGGGGTACACCTTC. Translation gives CASSDSKGQGAVGYTF.

The rearrangement joins TRBV30 to TRBJ1-5; 7 positions match TRBD1. Germline CDR1 is GTSNPN and CDR2 is SVGIG (reference sequence). V shed 3 bases and J 3 bases; nucleotides not matched to a gene: 5. The CDR3 contains 14 residues. The CDR3 reads CAWRTQGHNQPQHF. In nucleotides, the CDR3 is TGTGCCTGGAGGACACAGGGGCACAATCAGCCCCAGCATTTT.

The chain employs TRBV6-5 and TRBJ1-1; 9 bases are a match to TRBD1. The CDR3 has 14 amino acids. Germline V gives CDR1 MNHEY, CDR2 SVGAGI. V dropped 2 bases and J dropped 7; count of bases not matched to a gene: 5. The CDR3 region has the DNA TGTGCCAGCAGTTACGGGACAGGGCTGGTTGAAGCTTTCTTT. This encodes CASSYGTGLVEAFF.

The chain links TRBV18 to TRBJ1-2; a possible D gene is TRBD1 (6 bases). The CDR3 runs to 13 residues. V shed 6 bases and J shed 4 bases, with 12 bases lying between them. Germline assignment: CDR1 KGHSH and CDR2 LQKENI. The CDR3 loop is CASSGGQIYGYTF. In nucleotides, the CDR3 is TGTGCCAGCTCCGGCGGACAGATCTATGGCTACACCTTC.

The chain employs TRBV15 and TRBJ1-1; D is undetermined. The CDR3 extends over 16 amino acids. Germline CDR1 is LNHNV and CDR2 is YYDKDF (reference sequence). V lost 1 base and J lost 3, with 15 bases in between. This CDR3 reads CATSRVPLRRDTEAFF. Written as DNA, the CDR3 is TGTGCCACCAGCAGAGTCCCACTCCGGCGGGACACTGAAGCTTTCTTT.

This chain connects TRBV7-8 to TRBJ2-1; D might be TRBD2 (5 bases). The V gene's germline CDR1 is SGHVS and CDR2 FQNEAQ. The length of the CDR3 is 15 residues. Trimming shortened V by 5 bases and J by 5 bases, and 16 bases separated the two germline ends. The CDR3 DNA is TGTGCCAGCAGCACGCGTATACTAGTTCACAATGAGCAGTTCTTC. This translates into CASSTRILVHNEQFF.

This chain connects TRBV7-2 to TRBJ1-5; D not certain. The CDR3 is 15 amino acids. The V gene's germline CDR1 is SGHTA and CDR2 FQGNSA. V was pared by 3 bases and J by 3 bases, with 12 bases between. The CDR3 DNA is TGTGCCAGCAGCTTGTTATTGGGAGACAATCAGCCCCAGCATTTT. Translating it yields CASSLLLGDNQPQHF. Combining the CDR3 with reference TRBV7-2 and TRBJ1-5 gives the whole variable domain GAGVSQSPSNKVTEKGKDVELRCDPISGHTALYWYRQSLGQGLEFLIYFQGNSAPDKSGLPSDRFSAERTGGSVSTLTIQRTQQEDSAVYLCASSLLLGDNQPQHFGDGTRLSIL.

This chain joins TRBV27 and TRBJ2-1; D possibly corresponds to TRBD1 (5 bases). The germline CDR1 and CDR2 sequences are MNHEY and SMNVEV (reference sequence). CDR3 length: 11 residues. Trimming shortened V by 9 bases and J by 7 bases, and 10 bases separated the two germline ends. The CDR3 DNA sequence: TGTGCCAGTACCGCAGGGAATGAGCAGTTCTTC. Translating it yields CASTAGNEQFF.

The V gene is TRBV6-1, the J gene TRBJ2-7; TRBD2 might be the D (5 bases). The germline gives CDR1 MNHNS, CDR2 SASEGT. V was clipped by 7 bases and J by 5 bases, with 12 bases between them. This CDR3 spans 12 amino acids. CDR3 amino acids: CASIGVLNEQYF. The CDR3 bases are TGTGCCAGCATCGGGGTTTTAAACGAGCAGTACTTC.

CDR3 nucleotide sequence: TGTGCCAGCAGGAGAGGAAACACCATATATTTT. Protein: CASRRGNTIYF. The genes are TRBV6-6 and TRBJ1-3; D is ambiguous. This CDR3 is 11 amino acids long. V lost 6 bases and J 4 bases, leaving 4 bases between the germline ends. Germline V gene lookup returns CDR1 MNHNY and CDR2 SVGAGI (reference sequence).

The rearrangement joins TRBV4-3 to TRBJ1-2, with 7 bases matching TRBD1. Germline CDR1 is LGHNA and CDR2 is YSLEER. Trimming removed 4 bases from V and 1 base from J; junction bases left unmatched: 3. The CDR3 is 14 residues long. The CDR3 DNA is TGCGCCAGCAGCCCCGACAGGGTTAACTATGGCTACACCTTC. This sequence encodes CASSPDRVNYGYTF.

The V call is TRBV5-1, the J call TRBJ1-5, with a possible D match to TRBD1 (5 bases). V was shortened by 2 bases and J by 1 base, with 10 bases between the two germline ends. Germline values: CDR1 SGHRS, CDR2 YFSETQ. The CDR3 sequence is 15 residues long. CDR3 amino acids: CASSFGGASNQPQHF. DNA of the CDR3: TGCGCCAGCAGCTTCGGTGGGGCAAGCAATCAGCCCCAGCATTTT.

V and J are TRBV25-1 and TRBJ1-6, with D possibly TRBD1 on 6 matching bases. The germline V and J ends were trimmed by 7 bases and 7 bases, with 14 bases remaining between them. The CDR3 covers 14 residues. Germline V lookup: CDR1 MGHDK, CDR2 SYGVNS. The CDR3 loop reads CASKAQGENSPLHF. CDR3 nucleotide sequence: TGTGCCAGCAAGGCACAGGGAGAGAATTCACCCCTCCACTTT.

This clone was detected only a few times. This chain joins TRBV10-3 and TRBJ2-1; no clear D gene. The CDR3 length is 13 residues. V dropped 2 bases and J dropped 6 bases, with 8 bases sitting between them. The germline CDR1 and CDR2 sequences are ENHRY and SYGVKD. The CDR3 reads CAISERLVNEQFF. In nucleotides, the CDR3 is TGTGCCATCAGTGAGCGCCTAGTCAATGAGCAGTTCTTC.

The rearrangement joins TRBV5-1 to TRBJ1-1; D is ambiguous. Trimming stripped 3 bases from V and 3 bases from J, with 12 bases between. The CDR3 length is 14 residues. CDR1 is SGHRS and CDR2 is YFSETQ in the germline V gene. The CDR3: CASSSAGWDTEAFF. The CDR3 nucleotides are TGCGCCAGCAGCTCCGCGGGGTGGGACACTGAAGCTTTCTTT.

The sample holds one count of this clone. The chain is built from TRBV14 and TRBJ1-2; unclear D gene. Germline lookup yields CDR1 SGHDN and CDR2 FVKESK. Trimming pared 5 bases from V and 2 bases from J, leaving 9 bases between. The CDR3 extends over 13 amino acids. The CDR3 bases are TGTGCCAGCAGCGTAGTGTTGAACTATGGCTACACCTTC. This encodes CASSVVLNYGYTF.

This clone appeared a few times. The J gene is TRBJ1-1, the V gene TRBV6-5; 9 nucleotides match TRBD1. Per the germline V gene, CDR1 is MNHEY and CDR2 is SVGAGI. Unmatched junction bases numbered 1, after V lost 4 bases and J lost 4 bases. The CDR3 has 13 amino acids. CDR3 bases: TGTGCCAGCAGTTTGGACAGGGGCACTGAAGCTTTCTTT. It translates to CASSLDRGTEAFF.

This chain connects TRBV25-1 to TRBJ1-4; no clear D gene. The CDR3 has 12 residues. Trimming pared 4 bases from V and 13 bases from J, leaving 13 bases between. Germline CDR1 is MGHDK and CDR2 is SYGVNS. The CDR3 DNA is TGTGCCAGCAGTGGCCCGTCGGTGAGACTGTTTTTT. Translated: CASSGPSVRLFF. Full variable domain (rest looked up from reference TRBV25-1 and TRBJ1-4): EADIYQTPRYLVIGTGKKITLECSQTMGHDKMYWYQQDPGMELHLIHYSYGVNSTEKGDLSSESTVSRIRTEHFPLTLESARPSHTSQYLCASSGPSVRLFFGSGTQLSVL.

The rearrangement joins TRBV2 to TRBJ2-1; 12 positions agree with TRBD2. There are 14 residues in the CDR3. CDR1 SNHLY and CDR2 FYNNEI come from the germline V gene. With 3 bases clipped from V and 11 bases from J, the junction kept 5 bases outside the gene matches. This CDR3 is CASSEVLAGGQQFF. CDR3 sequence (DNA): TGTGCCAGCAGTGAGGTCCTAGCGGGGGGGCAGCAGTTCTTC. The variable domain in full, with the rest retrieved from reference TRBV2 and TRBJ2-1, is EPEVTQTPSHQVTQMGQEVILRCVPISNHLYFYWYRQILGQKVEFLVSFYNNEISEKSEIFDDQFSVERPDGSNFTLKIRSTKLEDSAMYFCASSEVLAGGQQFFGPGTRLTVL.

This clone was found a few times. CDR3 protein: CASSLGANTGELFF. As DNA, the CDR3 is TGTGCCAGCAGCTTGGGAGCAAACACCGGGGAGCTGTTTTTT. This chain links TRBV5-4 with TRBJ2-2; D is uncertain. The CDR3 runs 14 residues. Trimming removed 0 bases from V and 2 bases from J, with 5 bases in between. CDR1 is SGHNT, CDR2 YYREEE, per germline (reference sequence). Full variable domain (missing parts from reference TRBV5-4 and TRBJ2-2): ETGVTQSPTHLIKTRGQQVTLRCSSQSGHNTVSWYQQALGQGPQFIFQYYREEENGRGNFPPRFSGLQFPNYSSELNVNALELDDSALYLCASSLGANTGELFFGEGSRLTVL.

V is TRBV5-1 and J is TRBJ2-1; 12 nucleotides line up with TRBD2. Germline V gives CDR1 SGHRS, CDR2 YFSETQ. CDR3 length: 18 amino acids. Trimming at V came to 2 bases and at J to 1 base, leaving 7 bases not matched to a gene. The CDR3 reads CASSFASGGAWSYNEQFF. DNA of the CDR3: TGCGCCAGCAGCTTCGCTAGCGGGGGGGCCTGGTCCTACAATGAGCAGTTCTTC.